Sequencing of this T cell receptor beta chain was carried out in a study of T cell responses to AZD1222 COVID-19 vaccine. CDR1 and CDR2 (germline): LGHNA, YSLEER. The CDR3 runs to 20 residues. J was trimmed by 0 bases and V by 1 base; bases with no gene match: 12. Data came from immunoSEQ multiplex PCR; TCRdb stores just in-frame clones and leaves some out. The sample yields approximately 170,000 clones, roughly 87% seen once. Comments on this clone: What it binds is not known.

The study, taken as a whole, reports: The sample set comprised mostly white British donors with more females, and clonal diversity was possibly underestimated. Two AZD1222 doses significantly raised spike-specific TCR breadth and depth over controls. Just a handful of people given AZD1222 tested seropositive at baseline.

Sequences were derived from peripheral blood, sampled 28 days after the second AZD1222 dose. The chain combines TRBV4-3 with TRBJ2-6; 7 bases fit TRBD1. This receptor was taken from an adult who received the AZD1222 COVID-19 vaccine. CDR3 in amino acids: CASSQAVNAGGLSGANVLTF. DNA of the CDR3: TGCGCCAGCAGCCAAGCAGTCAATGCAGGGGGTCTCTCTGGGGCCAACGTCCTGACTTTC.